The sample holds a few counts of the clone carrying this TCR beta chain. What it binds is unknown. This sample is drawn from a study of post-analysis software for immune sequencing data. Study at large: Relapsing-remitting, secondary progressive and progressive-relapsing multiple sclerosis were all included among the disease courses. General observations from the study: With F measure, samples from one preparation batch clustered together strongly. Patients with multiple sclerosis recorded significantly lower normalized Chao1 diversity than controls, the study found. Controls had lower frequencies than patients of about 5 TRBV segments, which included TRBV5-6, TRBV5-1 and TRBV20-1.

Germline V gives CDR1 SGHKS, CDR2 YYEKEE (reference sequence). This CDR3 has 14 amino acids. The V end was cut by 2 bases, the J end by 2 bases, with 11 bases between. cDNA libraries for TCR beta contained unique molecular identifiers. TCRdb reprocessed the PCR reads via MiXCR and lists one record per CDR3 protein. Among about 770,000 distinct CDR3 sequences, 35% to 55% were seen once, and the ten largest hold roughly 4.9%. The chain employs TRBV5-5 and TRBJ2-7, with D possibly matching TRBD1 (6 bases). The sample consisted of blood. The source of this sequence is a girl aged 5 to 17 with multiple sclerosis. DNA for the CDR3: TGTGCCAGCAGCTTTTGGGACAAGACCTACGAGCAGTACTTC. It encodes CASSFWDKTYEQYF.